A selection of T cell receptor beta chains follows, all from one sample in a study of human thymus T cells. The method was immunoSEQ multiplex PCR; TCRdb's version includes in-frame clones alone and lacks a portion of them. Altogether some 57,000 clones are present, 94% being singletons, with the ten largest covering around 5.9%. The source material was blood. These receptor sequences come from a boy under two years old with a congenital heart defect but otherwise immunologically healthy. Both conserved end residues are part of each CDR3. The order of the fields is D gene, CDR3 length, J gene, clone size, V gene, CDR3 DNA, CDR3 protein. D genes are given only for firm matches. Where a row states a size, it is once, few, many or the class of an expanded clone; other rows omit it.

-,14,TRBJ2-5,-,TRBV5-4,TGTGCCAGCAGCCGGGACTCCAATACGGAGACCCAGTACTTC,CASSRDSNTETQYF
-,13,TRBJ2-7,-,TRBV7-2,TGTGCCAGCAGCTTAAGTGGGGGCTACGAGCAGTACTTC,CASSLSGGYEQYF
-,14,TRBJ2-5,-,TRBV6-6,TGTGCCAGCAGTTGGGGGAAAGGGGGGGAGACCCAGTACTTC,CASSWGKGGETQYF
TRBD1,14,TRBJ2-5,-,TRBV30,TGTGCCTGGAGTGCAAACAGGGGAAGGGAGACCCAGTACTTC,CAWSANRGRETQYF
TRBD1,13,TRBJ2-7,once,TRBV28,TGTGCCAGCAGTCCGACAGGGCGCTACGAGCAGTACTTC,CASSPTGRYEQYF
-,15,TRBJ2-7,-,TRBV4-1,TGCGCCAGCAGCCTTACTACAGCTATTGGCTACGAGCAGTACTTC,CASSLTTAIGYEQYF
-,11,TRBJ2-5,-,TRBV6-5,TGTGCCAGCAGTCGCCAAGAGACCCAGTACTTC,CASSRQETQYF
-,14,TRBJ2-7,-,TRBV19,TGTGCCAGTAGGCGCAGGGGCGGCTGGGACGAGCAGTACTTC,CASRRRGGWDEQYF
TRBD2,18,TRBJ2-3,-,TRBV6-1,TGTGCCAGCAGTGAAGCCCTTGGACTAGCGCCTAGCACAGATACGCAGTATTTT,CASSEALGLAPSTDTQYF
-,15,TRBJ2-3,-,TRBV6-5,TGTGCCAGCAGTTACTCGCGTAGCCGCACAGATACGCAGTATTTT,CASSYSRSRTDTQYF
-,13,TRBJ1-1,-,TRBV19,TGTGCCAGTAGTATACGGCCGAACACTGAAGCTTTCTTT,CASSIRPNTEAFF
-,14,TRBJ1-5,once,TRBV27,TGTGCCAGCAGTTATAGGGTGGGCAATCAGCCCCAGCATTTT,CASSYRVGNQPQHF
-,13,TRBJ1-1,-,TRBV2,TGTGCCAGCAGGGAACAGGGACCCACTGAAGCTTTCTTT,CASREQGPTEAFF
TRBD2,15,TRBJ2-5,-,TRBV5-1,TGCGCCAGCAGAATTAGCGGGGGGTTTCAAGAGACCCAGTACTTC,CASRISGGFQETQYF
TRBD2,16,TRBJ2-1,-,TRBV7-9,TGTGCCAGCAGCTTAGGGCTAGCGGGGGGCCGCATGGAGCAGTTCTTC,CASSLGLAGGRMEQFF
TRBD1,16,TRBJ2-7,-,TRBV10-1,TGCGCCAGCAGTGAGAGTGACGGACAGGGGGGCGACGAGCAGTACTTC,CASSESDGQGGDEQYF
-,16,TRBJ2-7,-,TRBV7-2,TGTGCCAGCAGCTTAAGCCAGACAGGTCAAGGCTACGAGCAGTACTTC,CASSLSQTGQGYEQYF
-,15,TRBJ2-3,-,TRBV5-4,TGTGCCAGCAGCTTGTTGCCGAATCCCACAGATACGCAGTATTTT,CASSLLPNPTDTQYF
TRBD1,16,TRBJ2-7,once,TRBV16,TGTGCCAGCAGCCAACCCTATTGGACAGGCACCTACGAGCAGTACTTC,CASSQPYWTGTYEQYF
TRBD1,16,TRBJ2-7,-,TRBV28,TGTGCCAGCAGTTTATTTCGGACAGGGATGACTTACGAGCAGTACTTC,CASSLFRTGMTYEQYF
-,14,TRBJ2-7,-,TRBV7-2,TGTGCCAGCAGCTTAGATAGCGTCTCCTACGAGCAGTACTTC,CASSLDSVSYEQYF
TRBD2,16,TRBJ2-1,-,TRBV7-2,TGTGCCAGCAGCTTAGTGGGGGGGAGCTCCTACAATGAGCAGTTCTTC,CASSLVGGSSYNEQFF
TRBD1,15,TRBJ2-2,-,TRBV7-8,TGTGCCAGCAGCCAGGACAGGGGTGAAGAAAGGGAGCTGTTTTTT,CASSQDRGEERELFF
TRBD2,15,TRBJ2-1,-,TRBV9,TGTGCCAGCAGCGTAGTCGGGACTAGCTCGAATGAGCAGTTCTTC,CASSVVGTSSNEQFF
-,16,TRBJ2-5,-,TRBV10-1,TGCGCCAGCAGTGACTTGCTACGGGACGGCCAAGAGACCCAGTACTTC,CASSDLLRDGQETQYF
TRBD1,15,TRBJ2-3,-,TRBV7-9,TGTGCCAGCCGGCCAGGGGGCGGTGGCACAGATACGCAGTATTTT,CASRPGGGGTDTQYF
-,17,TRBJ2-1,few,TRBV4-2,TGTGCCAGCAGCCCCCAGGATCTAGCGCCCACCTACAATGAGCAGTTCTTC,CASSPQDLAPTYNEQFF
TRBD1,15,TRBJ2-5,once,TRBV30,TGTGCCTGGAGGCCCGGGACAGAGTACCAAGAGACCCAGTACTTC,CAWRPGTEYQETQYF
TRBD1,15,TRBJ2-3,-,TRBV19,TGTGCCATCACGGACCCAACAGGGGTAACAGATACGCAGTATTTT,CAITDPTGVTDTQYF
TRBD2,16,TRBJ2-3,-,TRBV2,TGTGCCAGCAGTCCGGGACTAGCGGGAGACGCAGATACGCAGTATTTT,CASSPGLAGDADTQYF
TRBD1,15,TRBJ1-2,once,TRBV4-2,TGTGCCAGCAGCCAAGAGGGGACAGGCATCTATGGCTACACCTTC,CASSQEGTGIYGYTF
-,14,TRBJ1-1,-,TRBV2,TGTGCCAGCAGTGAGAGGGGTCCTAACACTGAAGCTTTCTTT,CASSERGPNTEAFF
-,15,TRBJ2-3,-,TRBV6-5,TGTGCCAGCAGTTCGTTCACAGGAAGCACAGATACGCAGTATTTT,CASSSFTGSTDTQYF
TRBD2,15,TRBJ2-7,-,TRBV6-5,TGTGCCAGCAGTCGAAAGCGGGGGGCCGAATACGAGCAGTACTTC,CASSRKRGAEYEQYF
-,17,TRBJ2-7,-,TRBV11-1,TGTGCCAGCAGCTTAAAAGGGACCTGGGCGATGACCTACGAGCAGTACTTC,CASSLKGTWAMTYEQYF
TRBD2,14,TRBJ2-7,-,TRBV2,TGTGCCAGCATCACTAGCGGGACCTCCTACGAGCAGTACTTC,CASITSGTSYEQYF
TRBD1,17,TRBJ2-5,-,TRBV5-1,TGCGCCAGCAGCTCCGACAGGGGGATGGGGTACCAAGAGACCCAGTACTTC,CASSSDRGMGYQETQYF
TRBD1,16,TRBJ1-5,-,TRBV30,TGTGCCTGGAGCACTTTCGGGACAGGGGCGGGTCAGCCCCAGCATTTT,CAWSTFGTGAGQPQHF
TRBD1,14,TRBJ1-2,-,TRBV14,TGTGCCAGCAGCCCTCAGACAGGGCCCTATGGCTACACCTTC,CASSPQTGPYGYTF
-,14,TRBJ1-4,many,TRBV4-2,TGTGCCAGCAGCCATATCGCAGGCGATGAAAAACTGTTTTTT,CASSHIAGDEKLFF
TRBD1,14,TRBJ1-2,-,TRBV28,TGTGCCAGCAGTTTTGGGACAGTTAATTATGGCTACACCTTC,CASSFGTVNYGYTF
TRBD1,16,TRBJ2-7,-,TRBV5-6,TGTGCCAGCAGCCCTGGATGGGGGACAGGGGCCTACGAGCAGTACTTC,CASSPGWGTGAYEQYF
-,15,TRBJ1-5,once,TRBV2,TGTGCCAGCAGTGATCGGGGGTATAGCAATCAGCCCCAGCATTTT,CASSDRGYSNQPQHF
-,11,TRBJ1-4,-,TRBV30,TGTGCCTGGACTGGGGGTGAAAAACTGTTTTTT,CAWTGGEKLFF
TRBD2,15,TRBJ2-1,-,TRBV7-9,TGTGCCAGCAGCTCACTAGCGGGAGGGAACAATGAGCAGTTCTTC,CASSSLAGGNNEQFF
TRBD2,14,TRBJ2-5,-,TRBV2,TGTGCCAGCAGCCGCCGACTAGCGGAAGAGACCCAGTACTTC,CASSRRLAEETQYF